The 16 T cell receptor beta chains in this list originate from one sample, sequenced in a study of blood T cells in healthy people across ages (dated by TCRdb to the mid-2010s). The library came from 5' RACE. The sequencer was an Illumina HiSeq 2500. A second PCR of about 6 to 11 cycles was performed with a sample-barcoded 5' primer and a J-beta primer mix. TCRdb trimmed public reads at Q25 via fastp, called clones via MiXCR and kept in-frame beta chains. Rows with one shared CDR3 protein collapse into an entry with the most common genes and DNA. The sample table records over a million distinct CDR3 sequences; more than 40% of these occur just once. The ten most abundant clones make up 15% to 20% of the sample. Source material: blood. The receptors derive from a woman aged 55-69 years in good health.

The sample holds a few counts of this clonotype. This chain uses TRBV20-1 with TRBJ2-3; 11 positions agree with TRBD2. V lost 6 bases, J lost 4 bases, and 12 bases stayed unmatched. The CDR3 is 16 residues long. CDR1 is DFQATT, CDR2 SNEGSKA, per germline (reference sequence). CDR3 coding DNA: TGCAGTGCGCAACCCCTTAGCGGGAGGGCCGCAGATACGCAGTATTTT. Its translation: CSAQPLSGRAADTQYF.

The rearrangement uses TRBV7-2 and TRBJ2-5; the match to TRBD2 covers 11 bases. Per the germline V gene, CDR1 is SGHTA and CDR2 is FQGNSA. The CDR3 totals 17 residues. With V trimmed by 2 bases and J by 11 bases, 16 bases remained unmatched. CDR3 bases: TGTGCCAGCAGCTTAAGTAAGGGACTAGCGGTTTACAATGAGCAGTACTTC. This translates into CASSLSKGLAVYNEQYF.

This clonotype was observed a few times. J is TRBJ1-4 and V is TRBV20-1; a possible D gene is TRBD1 (6 bases). Germline assignment: CDR1 DFQATT and CDR2 SNEGSKA (reference sequence). This CDR3 has 14 amino acids. The germline V and J ends were trimmed by 2 bases and 7 bases, with 14 bases remaining between them. Written as DNA, the CDR3 is TGCAGTGCTAGACGGGACACGCCAGGTGAAAAACTGTTTTTT. This sequence encodes CSARRDTPGEKLFF.

In the case of this clonotype: The conserved final phenylalanine or tryptophan is absent from the CDR3, which likely points to a read error. V usage is TRBV14 and J usage is TRBJ1-2; unclear D gene. V was cut by 1 base and J by 3 bases, with 6 bases left in between. The CDR3 totals 13 residues. The germline CDR1 and CDR2 sequences are SGHDN and FVKESK. The CDR3 bases are TGTGCCAGCAGCCAAGTCGGGTACTATGGCTACACCTAC. As protein: CASSQVGYYGYTY.

The CDR3 spells CASSLDSGARTDTQYF. CDR3 DNA sequence: TGTGCCAGCAGTTTAGATTCAGGGGCCCGCACAGATACGCAGTATTTT. The rearrangement joins TRBV12-3 or TRBV12-4 to TRBJ2-3, with D possibly matching TRBD1 (6 bases). This CDR3 region has 16 residues. Trimming stripped 1 base from V and 1 base from J, with 12 bases between.

As regards this clonotype: One end of the junction is discordant with germline, which a read error may explain. The chain combines TRBV6-5 with TRBJ2-6, with D possibly TRBD1 on 5 matching bases. Germline-derived CDR1 and CDR2 are MNHEY and SVGAGI. The CDR3 length is 16 residues. The CDR3 nucleotides read TGTGCCAGCAGTTACTACACGAGCTCTGGGGCTAACGTCCTGACTTTC. It encodes CASSYYTSSGANVLTF.

This clonotype has just a few counts. This sequence joins TRBV6-1 and TRBJ1-4; possible D gene TRBD1, 5 bases. Germline CDR1 is MNHNS and CDR2 is SASEGT. The CDR3 extends over 21 amino acids. Deletions cut 3 bases from V and 0 bases from J, with 26 bases between. The CDR3 region has the DNA TGTGCCAGCAGTGAGCTGATAATAGCGGGACTGATATTTGCAACTAATGAAAAACTGTTTTTT. Translated, it gives CASSELIIAGLIFATNEKLFF.

This clonotype came up a few times. The chain is built from TRBV19 and TRBJ2-7, with D perhaps matching TRBD2 (6 bases). Trimming removed 7 bases at V and 6 bases at J, with 19 bases between. Per germline, CDR1 LNHDA and CDR2 SQIVND (reference sequence). The CDR3 extends over 14 amino acids. The CDR3 region has the DNA TGTGCCAGTACGGAGGGACGGAGTAAGGGCGAGCAGTACTTC. Its translation: CASTEGRSKGEQYF.

This clonotype has more than one count but fewer than ten. This chain links TRBV11-2 with TRBJ2-1; the match to TRBD1 covers 9 bases. The CDR3 consists of 18 residues. V lost 3 bases to trimming and J lost 8 bases; unmatched junction nucleotides: 17. Germline loops: CDR1 SGHAT, CDR2 FQNNGV. The CDR3 DNA follows: TGTGCCAGCAGCTTCCTCCTGTGGCCGGGACAGGGTTTGGATGAGCAGTTCTTC. Residues: CASSFLLWPGQGLDEQFF.

The V and J genes are TRBV4-2 and TRBJ2-7; D possibly corresponds to TRBD2 (6 bases). Trimming removed 5 bases from V and 6 bases from J, with 14 bases in between. This CDR3 spans 13 amino acids. Per germline, CDR1 LGHNA and CDR2 YNFKEQ. The CDR3 bases are TGTGCCAGCAGCGCGGGTCTCGGGGGCGAGCAGTACTTC. This encodes CASSAGLGGEQYF.

The chain employs TRBV13 and TRBJ1-1, with 7 nucleotides matching TRBD1. This CDR3 is 16 amino acids long. J lost 4 bases, V lost 2 bases, and 10 bases had no gene match. Germline V gives CDR1 PRHDT, CDR2 FYEKMQ (reference sequence). The CDR3: CASSLTLQGRSTEAFF. DNA of the CDR3: TGTGCCAGCAGCTTAACCCTACAGGGGAGGAGCACTGAAGCTTTCTTT. Combining the CDR3 with reference TRBV13 and TRBJ1-1 gives the whole variable domain AAGVIQSPRHLIKEKRETATLKCYPIPRHDTVYWYQQGPGQDPQFLISFYEKMQSDKGSIPDRFSAQQFSDYHSELNMSSLELGDSALYFCASSLTLQGRSTEAFFGQGTRLTVV.

V gene TRBV6-2 or TRBV6-3 combines with J gene TRBJ1-5, with D tentatively TRBD1 (5 bases). V lost 7 bases, J lost 9 bases, and 13 bases lay in between. The CDR3 runs to 12 residues. From germline, CDR1 is MNHEY and CDR2 SVGEGT. CDR3 nucleotide sequence: TGTGCCAGCACCCGAACAGGCGCGCCCCAGCATTTT. It translates to CASTRTGAPQHF.

This clonotype was counted a single time. This sequence joins TRBV28 and TRBJ2-1, with D perhaps matching TRBD1 or TRBD2 (5 bases each). This CDR3 spans 13 amino acids. In germline, CDR1 is MDHEN, CDR2 SYDVKM. The V and J ends lost 7 bases and 8 bases respectively, with 15 bases between them. CDR3 bases: TGTGCCAGCAATCAGGGCCTGAGGGATGAGCAGTTCTTC. As protein: CASNQGLRDEQFF. The full variable domain, in which reference TRBV28 and TRBJ2-1 provide the parts outside the CDR3, is DVKVTQSSRYLVKRTGEKVFLECVQDMDHENMFWYRQDPGLGLRLIYFSYDVKMKEKGDIPEGYSVSREKKERFSLILESASTNQTSMYLCASNQGLRDEQFFGPGTRLTVL.

The chain has TRBV7-8 and TRBJ2-1, with TRBD1 as a possible D gene (5 bases). Trimming pared 0 bases from V and 6 bases from J, leaving 15 bases between. Per germline, CDR1 SGHVS and CDR2 FQNEAQ. The CDR3 runs to 16 residues. For the CDR3, the DNA is TGTGCCAGCAGCTTAGCTAACAGGATAAATGGCAATGAGCAGTTCTTC. Its protein product is CASSLANRINGNEQFF.

This clonotype has more than one count but fewer than ten. The rearrangement uses TRBV11-2 and TRBJ2-1, with 12 bases lining up with TRBD2. J lost 7 bases, V lost 6 bases, and 4 bases had no gene match. CDR1 and CDR2 (germline): SGHAT, FQNNGV. The CDR3 contains 14 residues. DNA for the CDR3: TGTGCCAGCAGGCTAGCGGGAGGGCGAAATGAGCAGTTCTTC. This gives the protein CASRLAGGRNEQFF. Drawing the rest from reference TRBV11-2 and TRBJ2-1, the complete variable domain is EAGVAQSPRYKIIEKRQSVAFWCNPISGHATLYWYQQILGQGPKLLIQFQNNGVVDDSQLPKDRFSAERLKGVDSTLKIQPAKLEDSAVYLCASRLAGGRNEQFFGPGTRLTVL.

The chain is built from TRBV7-9 and TRBJ1-1; D ambiguous. The CDR3 length is 13 residues. The ends were cut back, 5 bases at V and 4 bases at J, with 11 bases in the middle. Germline CDR1 and CDR2: SEHNR and FQNEAQ (reference sequence). CDR3 sequence (DNA): TGTGCCAGCAGCCAAAAAATGGGCACTGAAGCTTTCTTT. It translates to CASSQKMGTEAFF.